This entry is about one T cell receptor beta chain. This table comes from immunoSEQ multiplex PCR, and its TCRdb copy is limited to in-frame clones, with some not included. The profile shows some 400,000 clones, just under 95% of them singletons. The CDR3 loop spans 16 amino acids. Germline-derived CDR1 and CDR2 are SGHRS and YFSETQ. The V segment lost 0 bases and the J segment 0 bases; nucleotides outside the gene matches: 3. This sample was included in a study of shared T cell receptors in the human thymus. This chain joins TRBV5-1 and TRBJ2-1, with TRBD2 matching over 7 bases. The receptor's source is a human donor. Sequencing was carried out using thymocytes. CDR3 sequence: CASSLDLAASYNEQFF. The CDR3 nucleotides are TGCGCCAGCAGCTTGGATCTAGCGGCCTCCTACAATGAGCAGTTCTTC.